The 32 T cell receptor beta chains below all came from one sample that was sequenced in a study of early T cells in non-severe SARS-CoV-2 infection. TCRdb called the 5' RACE reads again in MiXCR, with one record for every CDR3 protein. This sample has over 60,000 distinct CDR3 sequences, with 9.5% to 15% found just once. The material sequenced was whole blood, taken at baseline. The source of these receptors is an adult who was a healthcare worker with PCR-confirmed SARS-CoV-2 infection or an uninfected control (not recorded which).

This clonotype was found many times. This chain links TRBV2 with TRBJ1-1; tentatively, D is TRBD1 (6 bases). The germline CDR1 and CDR2 sequences are SNHLY and FYNNEI. This CDR3 is built from 14 residues. V lost 6 bases and J 1 base, leaving 12 bases between the germline ends. DNA of the CDR3: TGTGCCAGCAGAGGGTACAGGGAGAACACTGAAGCTTTCTTT. Protein: CASRGYRENTEAFF. The full variable domain, completed using reference TRBV2 and TRBJ1-1, is EPEVTQTPSHQVTQMGQEVILRCVPISNHLYFYWYRQILGQKVEFLVSFYNNEISEKSEIFDDQFSVERPDGSNFTLKIRSTKLEDSAMYFCASRGYRENTEAFFGQGTRLTVV.

This clonotype was recorded a few times. V and J are TRBV28 and TRBJ2-3, with 9 bases that match TRBD2. With V trimmed by 6 bases and J by 6 bases, 10 bases remained unmatched. Germline values: CDR1 MDHEN, CDR2 SYDVKM. The CDR3 loop spans 15 amino acids. This CDR3 is CASSPASGGRDTQYF. As DNA, the CDR3 is TGTGCCAGCAGCCCCGCCAGCGGGGGGCGGGATACGCAGTATTTT.

This clonotype was observed at least ten times. This chain links TRBV11-2 with TRBJ1-1; D gene uncertain. V was trimmed by 2 bases and J by 0 bases, leaving 10 bases between them. Germline loops: CDR1 SGHAT, CDR2 FQNNGV. The CDR3 has 15 amino acids. CDR3: CASSLSRVMNTEAFF. In DNA, the CDR3 is TGTGCCAGCAGCTTAAGCCGGGTGATGAACACTGAAGCTTTCTTT.

In this sample, this clonotype turned up a few times. The rearrangement joins TRBV29-1 to TRBJ2-3; D is possibly TRBD2 (5 bases). The CDR3 runs to 16 residues. CDR1 is SQVTM and CDR2 is ANQGSEA in the germline V gene. Trimming left V 7 bases short and J 1 base short, with 21 bases between. The DNA for the CDR3 is TGCAGCGCCCACCCGGTTGAGGGCCGAGGCACAGATACGCAGTATTTT. Protein product: CSAHPVEGRGTDTQYF.

The chain uses TRBV20-1 and TRBJ2-4; D could derive from TRBD1 or TRBD2 (5 bases each). The germline gives CDR1 DFQATT, CDR2 SNEGSKA (reference sequence). V lost 6 bases and J 6 bases, leaving 12 bases between the germline ends. The CDR3 length is 12 residues. The CDR3 DNA follows: TGCAGTGCCCCGGGACCGGGAAACATTCAGTACTTC. It codes for CSAPGPGNIQYF.

This clonotype was observed a few times. This chain joins TRBV15 and TRBJ2-7; D unclear. V gave up 2 bases and J gave up 1 base, with 9 bases separating them. The germline gives CDR1 LNHNV, CDR2 YYDKDF (reference sequence). This CDR3 comprises 14 residues. The CDR3 DNA is TGTGCCACCAGCAGAAACCAGGATTCCTACGAGCAGTACTTC. Its translation: CATSRNQDSYEQYF.

This clonotype was found a few times. The chain combines TRBV11-2 with TRBJ2-2; D ambiguous. This CDR3 has 13 amino acids. From germline, CDR1 is SGHAT and CDR2 FQNNGV. V shed 5 bases and J shed 8 bases, with 12 bases lying between them. DNA of the CDR3: TGTGCCAGCAGCCAAGTTCAGAGGGGGGAGCTGTTTTTT. Encoded protein: CASSQVQRGELFF.

This clonotype was seen at least ten times. The chain carries TRBV29-1 and TRBJ1-1, with a tentative D call TRBD1 (6 bases). The V and J ends lost 3 bases and 2 bases respectively, with 13 bases between them. The CDR3 loop spans 14 amino acids. Germline V gene lookup returns CDR1 SQVTM and CDR2 ANQGSEA. The CDR3 DNA reads as TGCAGCGTTGAGCTCTGGACAGTAAACACTGAAGCTTTCTTT. Translation gives CSVELWTVNTEAFF.

V gene TRBV28 combines with J gene TRBJ2-7; tentative D call: TRBD1 (6 bases). Trimming removed 6 bases at V and 2 bases at J, with 14 bases between. Germline CDR1 and CDR2: MDHEN and SYDVKM. This CDR3 has 14 amino acids. CDR3 sequence reads: CASRPSDRTYEQYF. In DNA, the CDR3 is TGTGCCAGCAGGCCCTCGGACAGAACCTACGAGCAGTACTTC.

This clonotype was observed at least ten times. The V gene is TRBV20-1, the J gene TRBJ2-1, with 10 bases aligning to TRBD2. The germline V gene has CDR1 DFQATT and CDR2 SNEGSKA (reference sequence). The CDR3 has 13 amino acids. Germline trimming cut 0 bases from V and 8 bases from J; bases unmatched to any gene: 1. In DNA, the CDR3 is TGCAGTGCTAGAGATCTAGCGGGGGATGAGCAGTTCTTC. Amino acid sequence: CSARDLAGDEQFF.

This clonotype came up a few times. The chain has TRBV7-9 and TRBJ2-3, with a weak D call TRBD2 (5 bases). Trimming took 5 bases from V and 2 from J, leaving 11 bases between them. Germline CDR1 and CDR2: SEHNR and FQNEAQ (reference sequence). The CDR3 is made up of 14 amino acids. The CDR3 region has the DNA TGTGCCAGCAGCCCCCGGACTTTCACAGATACGCAGTATTTT. The encoded protein is CASSPRTFTDTQYF.

Ten or more counts support this clonotype. The V and J genes are TRBV4-3 and TRBJ2-3; no definite D call. With 1 base removed from V and 3 bases from J, the gap between germline ends came to 5 bases. CDR3 size: 13 residues. Germline V gene lookup returns CDR1 LGHNA and CDR2 YSLEER. CDR3 sequence reads: CASSQVTTDTQYF. CDR3 sequence (DNA): TGCGCCAGCAGCCAAGTAACGACAGATACGCAGTATTTT.

The chain links TRBV29-1 to TRBJ2-3, with D unclear. Germline loops: CDR1 SQVTM, CDR2 ANQGSEA. V shed 4 bases and J shed 2 bases, with 4 bases lying between them. CDR3 length: 11 amino acids. The CDR3 region is CSVVLTDTQYF. CDR3 bases: TGCAGCGTTGTACTCACAGATACGCAGTATTTT.

The rearrangement joins TRBV12-3 or TRBV12-4 to TRBJ2-1, with TRBD2 matching over 9 bases. This CDR3 comprises 15 residues. V was pared by 6 bases and J by 9 bases, with 12 bases of the junction left unmatched. The CDR3 protein is CASSPEVAGVSEQFF. CDR3 nucleotides: TGTGCCAGCAGCCCCGAGGTAGCGGGGGTCAGTGAGCAGTTCTTC.

The CDR3 coding sequence is TGTGCCAGCAGTGACTCATCAGGACCGGGGTCCTACGAGCAGTACTTC. Translating it yields CASSDSSGPGSYEQYF. The chain joins TRBV6-4 to TRBJ2-7; a weak D match, TRBD2 (5 bases). The CDR3 extends over 16 amino acids. V lost 0 bases to trimming and J lost 1 base, with 13 bases between them. Germline V gene data show CDR1 as MRHNA and CDR2 as SNTAGT.

The rearrangement joins TRBV12-3 or TRBV12-4 to TRBJ2-7; TRBD1 agrees at 7 bases. The CDR3 has 13 amino acids. J was trimmed by 3 bases and V by 6 bases; bases with no gene match: 5. The CDR3 region has the DNA TGTGCCAGCAGCCGGGACAGTGGCTACGAGCAGTACTTC. This encodes CASSRDSGYEQYF.

The CDR3 here is CASSSPASPPVTQYF. For the CDR3, the DNA is TGTGCCAGCAGTTCGCCCGCTAGCCCCCCGGTGACCCAGTACTTC. The V call is TRBV28, the J call TRBJ2-5; a possible D gene is TRBD2 (5 bases). Trimming cost V 4 bases and J 7 bases, with 19 bases left between them. CDR3 size: 15 residues. Germline V CDR1 and CDR2: MDHEN, SYDVKM.

This clonotype was seen at least ten times. The chain combines TRBV5-1 with TRBJ2-2, with 9 bases identical to TRBD2. With 2 bases clipped from V and 4 bases from J, the junction kept 9 bases outside the gene matches. The germline gives CDR1 SGHRS, CDR2 YFSETQ. This CDR3 has 17 amino acids. The CDR3 region is CASSFLSGGALTGELFF. Here the CDR3 DNA reads TGCGCCAGCAGCTTCCTTAGCGGGGGCGCCCTCACCGGGGAGCTGTTTTTT.

This chain joins TRBV27 and TRBJ2-4, with TRBD1 matching 7 bases. V lost 4 bases to trimming and J lost 6 bases; unmatched junction nucleotides: 6. CDR3 length equals 14 residues. The germline V gene has CDR1 MNHEY and CDR2 SMNVEV (reference sequence). The CDR3 here is CASSSQGSPNIQYF. CDR3 sequence (DNA): TGTGCCAGCAGTTCACAGGGGTCCCCAAACATTCAGTACTTC.

V gene TRBV5-1 combines with J gene TRBJ2-3; D uncertain. The length of the CDR3 is 13 residues. Trimming removed 1 base at V and 2 bases at J, with 5 bases between. Germline V gene data show CDR1 as SGHRS and CDR2 as YFSETQ. This CDR3 reads CASSLTYTDTQYF. The DNA of the CDR3 is TGCGCCAGCAGCTTGACCTACACAGATACGCAGTATTTT.

This clonotype appeared many times. The CDR3 DNA is TGTGCCAGCAGCCCATGGACCGTCTCCTACGAGCAGTACTTC. Its protein product is CASSPWTVSYEQYF. This sequence joins TRBV11-2 and TRBJ2-7; D unresolved. The length of the CDR3 is 14 residues. Germline V CDR1 and CDR2: SGHAT, FQNNGV. Trimming shortened V by 5 bases and J by 0 bases, and 11 bases separated the two germline ends. The entire variable domain, with the rest obtained from reference TRBV11-2 and TRBJ2-7, is as follows: EAGVAQSPRYKIIEKRQSVAFWCNPISGHATLYWYQQILGQGPKLLIQFQNNGVVDDSQLPKDRFSAERLKGVDSTLKIQPAKLEDSAVYLCASSPWTVSYEQYFGPGTRLTVT.

This clonotype was seen only a few times. V is TRBV4-1 and J is TRBJ2-7; TRBD2 might be the D (7 bases). This CDR3 contains 16 residues. Trimming took off 1 base at V and 2 bases at J, with 15 bases between the two ends. The germline gives CDR1 MGHRA, CDR2 YSYEKL. DNA for the CDR3: TGCGCCAGCAGCCAAGTAACACAGGGAGGGCCCTACGAGCAGTACTTC. Its translation is CASSQVTQGGPYEQYF.

This clonotype was observed a few times. This chain joins TRBV28 and TRBJ2-7; 8 bases fit TRBD2. After removal of 5 bases from V and 0 bases from J, the junction contained 3 bases not matched to a gene. This CDR3 is 14 amino acids long. Germline CDR1 is MDHEN and CDR2 is SYDVKM. The CDR3 sequence: CASSIAGSSYEQYF. CDR3 DNA: TGTGCCAGCAGTATAGCGGGGAGCTCCTACGAGCAGTACTTC.

The chain has TRBV19 and TRBJ2-1, with D uncertain. The V gene lost 5 bases and the J gene lost 4 bases, with 6 bases spanning the gap. The V gene's germline CDR1 is LNHDA and CDR2 SQIVND (reference sequence). The CDR3 sequence is 12 residues long. The CDR3 DNA reads TGTGCCAGTAGTCCGGCGTACAATGAGCAGTTCTTC. Translating gives CASSPAYNEQFF.

This clonotype was counted only a few times. The V call is TRBV5-1, the J call TRBJ2-2; D possibly uses TRBD1 or TRBD2 (5 bases each). CDR1 SGHRS and CDR2 YFSETQ come from the germline V gene. The CDR3 extends over 18 amino acids. V lost 3 bases to trimming and J lost 1 base, with 19 bases between them. CDR3 region: CASSSGRTSLLNTGELFF. For the CDR3, the DNA is TGCGCCAGCAGCTCGGGGCGAACCAGCCTTCTGAACACCGGGGAGCTGTTTTTT.

A remark on this clonotype: A much larger clone differs by one base, so this may be a read error. The genes are TRBV5-4 and TRBJ2-1; perhaps TRBD2 as D (6 bases). The CDR3 runs 14 residues. CDR1 is SGHNT and CDR2 is YYREEE in the germline V gene (reference sequence). CDR3 sequence reads: CAGSLEREAAEQFF. As DNA, the CDR3 is TGTGCCGGCAGCTTAGAGAGGGAGGCGGCTGAGCAGTTCTTC.

This clonotype was counted many times. The J gene is TRBJ1-2, the V gene TRBV28; the D gene is possibly TRBD1 (5 bases). Germline V gives CDR1 MDHEN, CDR2 SYDVKM. This CDR3 has 14 residues. The V end was cut by 2 bases, the J end by 2 bases, with 9 bases between. The CDR3 region is CASSLAGINYGYTF. CDR3 nucleotide sequence: TGTGCCAGCAGTTTAGCAGGGATAAACTATGGCTACACCTTC.

This clonotype was observed a few times. The chain links TRBV2 to TRBJ1-2; TRBD1 matches at 9 bases. Per the germline V gene, CDR1 is SNHLY and CDR2 is FYNNEI. V dropped 6 bases and J dropped 4; count of bases not matched to a gene: 3. The CDR3 length is 13 residues. CDR3: CASRVDRGYGYTF. CDR3 coding DNA: TGTGCCAGCAGGGTGGACAGGGGCTATGGCTACACCTTC.

This clonotype was counted many times. This sequence joins TRBV27 and TRBJ1-5; TRBD1 is a possible D gene (6 bases). The length of the CDR3 is 14 residues. Trimming took 6 bases from V and 1 from J, leaving 10 bases between them. Germline CDR1 MNHEY, CDR2 SMNVEV (reference sequence). CDR3 region: CASRDRFSNQPQHF. Here the CDR3 DNA reads TGTGCCAGCAGGGACAGATTCAGCAATCAGCCCCAGCATTTT.

This clonotype showed up many times. This chain links TRBV20-1 with TRBJ2-3; TRBD2 agrees at 9 bases. V was pared by 6 bases and J by 5 bases, with 9 bases of the junction left unmatched. The V gene's germline CDR1 is DFQATT and CDR2 SNEGSKA (reference sequence). The length of the CDR3 is 14 residues. The CDR3 reads CSALRGGARDTQYF. CDR3 DNA sequence: TGCAGTGCCCTCCGCGGGGGGGCGAGAGATACGCAGTATTTT.

The chain employs TRBV6-2 or TRBV6-3 and TRBJ2-7; TRBD1 matches at 7 bases. This CDR3 is built from 14 residues. Germline values: CDR1 MNHEY, CDR2 SVGEGT. V lost 5 bases, J lost 0 bases, and 4 bases stayed unmatched. CDR3 nucleotide sequence: TGTGCCAGCAGTCGGGACAGCCTCTCCTACGAGCAGTACTTC. This codes for CASSRDSLSYEQYF.

Only a few counts were recorded for this clonotype. The chain links TRBV11-2 to TRBJ1-1; D gene ambiguous. The germline V and J ends were trimmed by 1 base and 4 bases, with 10 bases remaining between them. This CDR3 comprises 14 residues. From germline, CDR1 is SGHAT and CDR2 FQNNGV. CDR3 amino acids: CASSLVEAGTEAFF. The CDR3 nucleotides are TGTGCCAGCAGCTTAGTGGAGGCGGGCACTGAAGCTTTCTTT.